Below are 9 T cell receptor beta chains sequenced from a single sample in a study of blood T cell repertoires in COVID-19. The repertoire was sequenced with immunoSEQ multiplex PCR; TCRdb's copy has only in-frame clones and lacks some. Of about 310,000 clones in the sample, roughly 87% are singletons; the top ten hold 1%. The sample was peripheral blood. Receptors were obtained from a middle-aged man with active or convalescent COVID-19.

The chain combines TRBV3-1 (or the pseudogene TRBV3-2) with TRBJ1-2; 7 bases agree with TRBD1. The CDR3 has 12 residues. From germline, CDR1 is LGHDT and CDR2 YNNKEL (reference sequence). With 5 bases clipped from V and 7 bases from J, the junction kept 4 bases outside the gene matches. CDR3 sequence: CASSEGGRGYTF. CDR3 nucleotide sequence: TGTGCCAGCAGCGAAGGGGGCCGTGGCTACACCTTC.

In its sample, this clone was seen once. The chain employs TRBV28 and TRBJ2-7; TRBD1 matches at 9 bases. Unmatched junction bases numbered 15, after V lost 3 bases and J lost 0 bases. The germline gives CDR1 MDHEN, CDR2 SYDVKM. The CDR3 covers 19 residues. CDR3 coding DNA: TGTGCCAGCAGTTTTCGGCATCTCGACAGGGGGTCCCGCTCCTACGAGCAGTACTTC. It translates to CASSFRHLDRGSRSYEQYF.

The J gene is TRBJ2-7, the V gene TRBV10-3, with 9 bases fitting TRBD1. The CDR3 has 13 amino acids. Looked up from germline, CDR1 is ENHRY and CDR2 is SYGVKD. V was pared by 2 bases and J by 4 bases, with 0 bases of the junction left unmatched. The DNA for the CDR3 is TGTGCCATCAGTGAGGGACAGGGGTACGAGCAGTACTTC. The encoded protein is CAISEGQGYEQYF.

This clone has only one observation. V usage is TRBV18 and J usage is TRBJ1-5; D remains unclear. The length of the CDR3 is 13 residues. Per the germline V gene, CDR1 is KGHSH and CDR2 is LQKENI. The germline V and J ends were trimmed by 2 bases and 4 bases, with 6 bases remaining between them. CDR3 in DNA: TGTGCCAGCTCACCAGATCAGAATCAGCCCCAGCATTTT. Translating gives CASSPDQNQPQHF.

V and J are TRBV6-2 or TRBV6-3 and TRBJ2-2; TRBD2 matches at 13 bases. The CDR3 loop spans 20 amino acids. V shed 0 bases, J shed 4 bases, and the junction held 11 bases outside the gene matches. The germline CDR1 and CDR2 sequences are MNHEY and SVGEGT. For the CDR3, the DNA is TGTGCCAGCAGTTACTCGAGACTAGCGGGAGGATGGCGCGGCACCGGGGAGCTGTTTTTT. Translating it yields CASSYSRLAGGWRGTGELFF.

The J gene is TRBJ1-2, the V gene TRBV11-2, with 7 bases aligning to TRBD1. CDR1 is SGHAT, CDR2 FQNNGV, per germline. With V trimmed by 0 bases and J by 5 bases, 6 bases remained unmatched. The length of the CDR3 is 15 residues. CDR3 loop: CASSLDRQGTYGYTF. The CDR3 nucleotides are TGTGCCAGCAGCTTAGATCGACAGGGTACTTATGGCTACACCTTC.

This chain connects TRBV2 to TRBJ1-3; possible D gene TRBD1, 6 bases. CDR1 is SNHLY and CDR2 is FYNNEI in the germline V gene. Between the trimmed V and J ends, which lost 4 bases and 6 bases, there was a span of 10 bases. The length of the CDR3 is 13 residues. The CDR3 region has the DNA TGTGCCAGCAGTGGGACAGCTCAAAACACCATATATTTT. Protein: CASSGTAQNTIYF.

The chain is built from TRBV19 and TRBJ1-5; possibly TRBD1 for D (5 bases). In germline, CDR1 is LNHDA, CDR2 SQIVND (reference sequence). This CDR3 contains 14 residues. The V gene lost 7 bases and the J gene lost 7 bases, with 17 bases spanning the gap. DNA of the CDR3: TGTGCCAGTACCGATCGGGGGGTAGGGCAGCCCCAGCATTTT. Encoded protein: CASTDRGVGQPQHF.

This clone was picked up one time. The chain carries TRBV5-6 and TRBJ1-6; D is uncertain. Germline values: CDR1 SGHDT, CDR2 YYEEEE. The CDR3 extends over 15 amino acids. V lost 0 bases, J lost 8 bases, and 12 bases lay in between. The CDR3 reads CASSLVADFYSPLHF. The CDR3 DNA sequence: TGTGCCAGCAGCTTGGTGGCAGACTTTTATTCACCCCTCCACTTT. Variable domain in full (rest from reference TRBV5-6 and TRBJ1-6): DAGVTQSPTHLIKTRGQQVTLRCSPKSGHDTVSWYQQALGQGPQFIFQYYEEEERQRGNFPDRFSGHQFPNYSSELNVNALLLGDSALYLCASSLVADFYSPLHFGNGTRLTVT.